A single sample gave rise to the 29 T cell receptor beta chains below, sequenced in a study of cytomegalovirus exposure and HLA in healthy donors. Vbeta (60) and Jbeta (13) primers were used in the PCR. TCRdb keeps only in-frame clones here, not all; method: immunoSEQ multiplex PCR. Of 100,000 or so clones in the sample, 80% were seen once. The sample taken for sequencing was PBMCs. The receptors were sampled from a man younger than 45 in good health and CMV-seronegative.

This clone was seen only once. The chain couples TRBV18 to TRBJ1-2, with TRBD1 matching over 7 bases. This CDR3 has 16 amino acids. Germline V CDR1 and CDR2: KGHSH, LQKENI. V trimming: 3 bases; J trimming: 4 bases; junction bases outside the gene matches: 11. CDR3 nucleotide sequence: TGTGCCAGCTCACCTACGTCCCGGGACAGCCCCTATGGCTACACCTTC. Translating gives CASSPTSRDSPYGYTF.

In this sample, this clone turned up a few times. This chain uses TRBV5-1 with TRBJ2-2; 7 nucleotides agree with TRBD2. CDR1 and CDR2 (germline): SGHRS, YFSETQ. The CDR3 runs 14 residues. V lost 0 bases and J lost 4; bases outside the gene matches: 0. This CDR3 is CASSLGGGTGELFF. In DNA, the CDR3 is TGCGCCAGCAGCTTGGGCGGGGGCACCGGGGAGCTGTTTTTT.

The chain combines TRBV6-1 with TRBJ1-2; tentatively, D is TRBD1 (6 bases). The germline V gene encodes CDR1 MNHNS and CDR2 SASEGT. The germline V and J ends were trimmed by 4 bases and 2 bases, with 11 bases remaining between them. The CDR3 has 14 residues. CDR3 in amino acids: CASSVRTENYGYTF. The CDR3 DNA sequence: TGTGCCAGCAGTGTAAGGACAGAGAACTATGGCTACACCTTC.

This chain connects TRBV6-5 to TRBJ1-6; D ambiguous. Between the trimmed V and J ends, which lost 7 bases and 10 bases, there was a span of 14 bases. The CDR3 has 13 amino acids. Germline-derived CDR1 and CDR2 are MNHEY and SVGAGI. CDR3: CASKEGFGSPLHF. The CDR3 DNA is TGTGCCAGCAAGGAGGGTTTTGGGTCACCCCTCCACTTT.

The CDR3 here is CASSIRAGVTEAFF. CDR3 in DNA: TGTGCCAGTAGTATTAGAGCAGGGGTGACTGAAGCTTTCTTT. The chain links TRBV19 to TRBJ1-1; maybe TRBD1 (6 bases). The CDR3 length is 14 residues. The germline V gene encodes CDR1 LNHDA and CDR2 SQIVND (reference sequence). Trimming removed 3 bases from V and 5 bases from J, with 13 bases in between.

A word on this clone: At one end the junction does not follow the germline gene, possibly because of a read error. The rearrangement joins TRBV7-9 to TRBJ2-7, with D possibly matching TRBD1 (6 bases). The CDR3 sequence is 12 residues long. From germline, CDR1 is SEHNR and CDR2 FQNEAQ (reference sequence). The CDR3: CTSSLTGSEQYF. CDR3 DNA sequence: TGTACCAGCAGCTTAACAGGGTCCGAGCAGTACTTC.

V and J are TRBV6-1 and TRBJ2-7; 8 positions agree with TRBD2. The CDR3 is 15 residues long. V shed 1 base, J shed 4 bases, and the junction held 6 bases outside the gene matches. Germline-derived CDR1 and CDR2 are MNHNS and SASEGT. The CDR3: CASSEGAGGRYEQYF. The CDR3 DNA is TGTGCCAGCAGTGAAGGGGCGGGAGGCCGTTACGAGCAGTACTTC.

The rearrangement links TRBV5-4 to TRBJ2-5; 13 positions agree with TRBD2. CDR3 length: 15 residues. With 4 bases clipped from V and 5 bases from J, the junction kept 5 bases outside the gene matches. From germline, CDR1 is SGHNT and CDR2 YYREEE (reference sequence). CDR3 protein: CASSLGLAGVETQYF. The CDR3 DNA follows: TGTGCCAGCAGCCTCGGACTAGCGGGGGTCGAGACCCAGTACTTC.

The CDR3 DNA is TGTGCCAGCAGTTCTGGAAGCCGGGGGGGCCCAGATACGCAGTATTTT. Translating gives CASSSGSRGGPDTQYF. The chain has TRBV28 and TRBJ2-3; TRBD2 aligns across 8 bases. The CDR3 contains 16 residues. The V segment lost 4 bases and the J segment 4 bases; nucleotides outside the gene matches: 10. CDR1 MDHEN and CDR2 SYDVKM come from the germline V gene. Filled out from reference TRBV28 and TRBJ2-3, the complete variable domain reads DVKVTQSSRYLVKRTGEKVFLECVQDMDHENMFWYRQDPGLGLRLIYFSYDVKMKEKGDIPEGYSVSREKKERFSLILESASTNQTSMYLCASSSGSRGGPDTQYFGPGTRLTVL.

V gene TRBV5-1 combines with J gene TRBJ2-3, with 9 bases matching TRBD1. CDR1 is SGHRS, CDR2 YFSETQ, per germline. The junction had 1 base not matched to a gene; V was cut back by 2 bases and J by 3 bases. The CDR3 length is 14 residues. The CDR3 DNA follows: TGCGCCAGCAGCTTCGGGACAGGGACAGATACGCAGTATTTT. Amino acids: CASSFGTGTDTQYF.

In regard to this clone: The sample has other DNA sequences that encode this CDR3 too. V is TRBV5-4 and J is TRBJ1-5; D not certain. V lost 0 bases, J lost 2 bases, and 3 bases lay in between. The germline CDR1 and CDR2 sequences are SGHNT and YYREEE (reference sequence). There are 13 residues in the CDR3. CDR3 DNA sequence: TGTGCCAGCAGCTTGGCCGGCAATCAGCCCCAGCATTTT. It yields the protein CASSLAGNQPQHF.

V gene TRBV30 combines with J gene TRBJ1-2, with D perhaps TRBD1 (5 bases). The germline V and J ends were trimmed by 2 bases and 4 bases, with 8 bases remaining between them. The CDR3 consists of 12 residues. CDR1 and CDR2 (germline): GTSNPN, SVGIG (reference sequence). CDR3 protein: CAWSKQGYGYTF. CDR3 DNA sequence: TGTGCCTGGAGTAAGCAGGGCTATGGCTACACCTTC.

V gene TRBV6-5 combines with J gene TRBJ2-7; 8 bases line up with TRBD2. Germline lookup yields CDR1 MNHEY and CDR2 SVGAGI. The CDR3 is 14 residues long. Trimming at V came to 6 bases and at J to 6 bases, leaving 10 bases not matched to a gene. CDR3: CASRRAGVVLEQYF. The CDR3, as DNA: TGTGCCAGCAGAAGAGCGGGAGTGGTGCTCGAGCAGTACTTC.

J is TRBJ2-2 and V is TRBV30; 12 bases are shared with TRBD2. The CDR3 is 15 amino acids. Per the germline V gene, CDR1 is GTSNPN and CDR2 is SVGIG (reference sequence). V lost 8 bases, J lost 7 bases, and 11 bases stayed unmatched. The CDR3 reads CASRTSGTFHGELFF. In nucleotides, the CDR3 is TGTGCCAGTCGGACTAGCGGGACCTTCCACGGGGAGCTGTTTTTT.

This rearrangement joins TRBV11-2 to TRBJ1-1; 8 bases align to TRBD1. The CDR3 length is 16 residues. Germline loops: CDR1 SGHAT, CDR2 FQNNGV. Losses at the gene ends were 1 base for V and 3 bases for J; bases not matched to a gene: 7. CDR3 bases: TGTGCCAGCAGCTTAGGACAGGGGCATTTGGACACTGAAGCTTTCTTT. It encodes CASSLGQGHLDTEAFF.

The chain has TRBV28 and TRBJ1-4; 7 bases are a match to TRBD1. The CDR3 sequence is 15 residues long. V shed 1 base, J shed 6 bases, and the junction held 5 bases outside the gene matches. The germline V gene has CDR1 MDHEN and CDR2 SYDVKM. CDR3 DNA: TGTGCCAGCAGTTTATCCCCAGGGGGATATGAAAAACTGTTTTTT. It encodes CASSLSPGGYEKLFF. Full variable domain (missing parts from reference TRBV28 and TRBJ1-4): DVKVTQSSRYLVKRTGEKVFLECVQDMDHENMFWYRQDPGLGLRLIYFSYDVKMKEKGDIPEGYSVSREKKERFSLILESASTNQTSMYLCASSLSPGGYEKLFFGSGTQLSVL.

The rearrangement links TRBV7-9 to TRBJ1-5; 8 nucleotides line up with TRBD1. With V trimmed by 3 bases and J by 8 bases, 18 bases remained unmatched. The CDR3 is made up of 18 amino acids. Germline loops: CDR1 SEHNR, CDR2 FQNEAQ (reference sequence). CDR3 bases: TGTGCCAGCAGCTTGAGTCAGGGGGCGCGGGGCTTGTCGGAGCCCCAGCATTTT. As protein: CASSLSQGARGLSEPQHF.

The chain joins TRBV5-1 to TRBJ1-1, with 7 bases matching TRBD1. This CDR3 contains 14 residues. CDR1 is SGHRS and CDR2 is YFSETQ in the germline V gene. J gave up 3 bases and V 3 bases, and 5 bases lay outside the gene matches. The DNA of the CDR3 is TGCGCCAGCAGCTCAGGGACAGAGGACACTGAAGCTTTCTTT. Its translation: CASSSGTEDTEAFF.

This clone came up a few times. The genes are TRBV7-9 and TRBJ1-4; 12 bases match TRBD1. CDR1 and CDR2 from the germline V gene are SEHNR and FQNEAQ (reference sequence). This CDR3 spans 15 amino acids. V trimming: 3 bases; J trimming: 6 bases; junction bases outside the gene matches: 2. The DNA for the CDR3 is TGTGCCAGCAGCTTGGGGACAGGGGGCCATGAAAAACTGTTTTTT. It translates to CASSLGTGGHEKLFF.

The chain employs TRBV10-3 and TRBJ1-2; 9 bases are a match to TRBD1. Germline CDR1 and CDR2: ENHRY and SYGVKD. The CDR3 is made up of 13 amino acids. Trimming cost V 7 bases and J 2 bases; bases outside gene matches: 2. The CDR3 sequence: CAINGQGNYGYTF. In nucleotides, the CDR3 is TGTGCCATCAACGGACAGGGGAACTATGGCTACACCTTC.

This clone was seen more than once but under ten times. In DNA, the CDR3 is TGTGCCAGCAGCACCACTGACAGGAGCCCCTATGGCTACACCTTC. Amino acid sequence: CASSTTDRSPYGYTF. This chain uses TRBV7-2 with TRBJ1-2; a weak D match, TRBD1 (6 bases). Between the trimmed V and J ends, which lost 5 bases and 4 bases, there was a span of 17 bases. CDR1 SGHTA and CDR2 FQGNSA come from the germline V gene. The CDR3 has 15 residues. Together with reference TRBV7-2 and TRBJ1-2, the CDR3 gives the full variable domain: GAGVSQSPSNKVTEKGKDVELRCDPISGHTALYWYRQSLGQGLEFLIYFQGNSAPDKSGLPSDRFSAERTGGSVSTLTIQRTQQEDSAVYLCASSTTDRSPYGYTFGSGTRLTVV.

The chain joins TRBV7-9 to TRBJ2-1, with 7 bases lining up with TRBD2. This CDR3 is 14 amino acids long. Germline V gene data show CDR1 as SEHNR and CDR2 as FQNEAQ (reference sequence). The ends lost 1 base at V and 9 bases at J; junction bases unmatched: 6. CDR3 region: CASSLGGGGSEQFF. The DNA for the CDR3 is TGTGCCAGCAGCTTAGGCGGGGGTGGTAGTGAGCAGTTCTTC.

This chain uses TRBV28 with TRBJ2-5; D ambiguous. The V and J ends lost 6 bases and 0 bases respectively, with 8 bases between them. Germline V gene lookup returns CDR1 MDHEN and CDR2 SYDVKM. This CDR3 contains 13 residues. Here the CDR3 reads CASRPDNQETQYF. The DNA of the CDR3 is TGTGCCAGCAGGCCCGACAACCAAGAGACCCAGTACTTC.

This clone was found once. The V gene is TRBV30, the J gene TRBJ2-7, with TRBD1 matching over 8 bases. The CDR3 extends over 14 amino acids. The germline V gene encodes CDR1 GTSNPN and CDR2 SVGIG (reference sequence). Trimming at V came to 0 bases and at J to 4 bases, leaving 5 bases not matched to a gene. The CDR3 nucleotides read TGTGCCTGGAGTGTGTTTGACAGGGGATACGAGCAGTACTTC. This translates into CAWSVFDRGYEQYF.

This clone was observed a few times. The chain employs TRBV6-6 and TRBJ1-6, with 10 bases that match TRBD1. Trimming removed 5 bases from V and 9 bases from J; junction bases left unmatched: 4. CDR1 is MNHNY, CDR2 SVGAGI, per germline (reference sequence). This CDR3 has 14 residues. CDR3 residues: CASSRTGGSSPLHF. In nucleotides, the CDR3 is TGTGCCAGCAGTAGGACAGGGGGTAGTTCACCCCTCCACTTT.

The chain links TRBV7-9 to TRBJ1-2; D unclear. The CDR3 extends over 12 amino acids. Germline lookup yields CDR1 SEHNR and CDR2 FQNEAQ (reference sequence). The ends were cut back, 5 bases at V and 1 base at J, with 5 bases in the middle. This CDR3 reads CASSPVNYGYTF. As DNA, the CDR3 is TGTGCCAGCAGCCCAGTTAACTATGGCTACACCTTC.

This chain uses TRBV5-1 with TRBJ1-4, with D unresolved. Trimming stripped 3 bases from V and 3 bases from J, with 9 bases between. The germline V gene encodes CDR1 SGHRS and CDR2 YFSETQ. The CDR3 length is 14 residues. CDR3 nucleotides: TGCGCCAGCAGCTCGAGAGCTTCTAATGAAAAACTGTTTTTT. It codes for CASSSRASNEKLFF.

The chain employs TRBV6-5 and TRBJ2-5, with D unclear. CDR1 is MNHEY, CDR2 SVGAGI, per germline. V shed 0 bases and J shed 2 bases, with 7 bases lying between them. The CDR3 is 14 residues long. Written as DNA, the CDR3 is TGTGCCAGCAGTTACTCGATCAGTCAAGAGACCCAGTACTTC. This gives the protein CASSYSISQETQYF.

The CDR3 sequence is CASSLTDRVSYNEQFF. The CDR3 DNA is TGCGCCAGCAGCTTGACCGACAGGGTCTCCTACAATGAGCAGTTCTTC. This chain connects TRBV5-1 to TRBJ2-1; 7 bases map to TRBD1. Germline CDR1 is SGHRS and CDR2 is YFSETQ. The CDR3 consists of 16 residues. The V segment lost 1 base and the J segment 0 bases; nucleotides outside the gene matches: 4.